This T cell receptor beta chain was sequenced during a study of blood T cell repertoires in COVID-19. Repertoires were generated with immunoSEQ multiplex PCR, while TCRdb's copy carries only in-frame clones and drops some. The data contain approximately 120,000 clones, around three quarters of them seen just once; the ten biggest clones take up approximately 2.3%. This TCR came from a woman in her seventies with acute or convalescent COVID-19. The sequenced material came from peripheral blood.

The CDR3 DNA reads TGTGCCTGGAGTCCCGGGACAGCGAGCAATCAGCCCCAGCATTTT. Protein sequence: CAWSPGTASNQPQHF. This chain uses TRBV30 with TRBJ1-5; 7 bases map to TRBD1. Germline CDR1 and CDR2: GTSNPN and SVGIG (reference sequence). J lost 1 base, V lost 2 bases, and 5 bases had no gene match. The CDR3 totals 15 residues.